This T cell receptor (beta chain) was identified in a study of blood T cell repertoires in COVID-19. Study in general: Spain, Italy and the United States supplied samples that represented acute and convalescent COVID-19. Sources were T cells, B-cell-depleted T cells, or PBMCs; the material itself was cDNA or gDNA.

In the authors' workflow: For nucleated cells, counts were estimated from reference gene primer amplification. The repertoire was sequenced with immunoSEQ multiplex PCR; TCRdb's copy has only in-frame clones and lacks some. V, J and clone size derive from that table, while D and trimming were established from the DNA sequence. The table records under 250,000 clones, around nine tenths of them present only once. V lost 8 bases, J lost 8 bases, and 19 bases lay in between. CDR3 size: 15 residues. The V gene's germline CDR1 is MNHEY and CDR2 SMNVEV (reference sequence). The sequenced sample was peripheral blood. The source is a woman between 55 and 75 years old who had recovered from COVID-19. The chain uses TRBV27 and TRBJ1-6; the D gene is possibly TRBD1 (5 bases). DNA for the CDR3: TGTGCCAGCCGAGCATGGGGGGGGTTGGATTCACCCCTCCACTTT. Translation: CASRAWGGLDSPLHF.